This entry lists 9 T cell receptor beta chains sequenced from one sample in a study of Graves' ophthalmopathy and Graves' hyperthyroidism. The authors amplified TCR beta CDR3 regions from RNA transcripts. RT-PCR in the first round used HTBI primers; a second-round multiplex PCR followed. TCRdb fed the multiplex PCR reads into MiXCR, producing one record per CDR3 protein. The repertoire holds hundreds of thousands of distinct CDR3 sequences, 22% seen once, with more than 5.5% in the top ten. Sequencing used peripheral blood. These receptor sequences come from a woman between 18 and 29 years old with stable Graves' hyperthyroidism. Some clones in this sample may be carry-over from other donors' samples.

This clonotype appeared a few times. The chain recombines TRBV24-1 with TRBJ2-2, with 10 bases matching TRBD1. The V segment lost 3 bases and the J segment 3 bases; nucleotides outside the gene matches: 3. The CDR3 covers 16 residues. Germline V gives CDR1 KGHDR, CDR2 SFDVKD. CDR3 sequence reads: CATSDPGTGDTGELFF. The DNA for the CDR3 is TGTGCCACCAGTGATCCCGGGACAGGGGACACCGGGGAGCTGTTTTTT.

This sequence joins TRBV2 and TRBJ1-2, with a tentative D call TRBD1 (6 bases). In germline, CDR1 is SNHLY, CDR2 FYNNEI. The ends were cut back, 6 bases at V and 8 bases at J, with 19 bases in the middle. The CDR3 is 14 residues long. In DNA form, the CDR3 reads TGTGCCAGCAGATCCGGACAGTGGACTAGGGGCTACACCTTC. Translation: CASRSGQWTRGYTF. The entire variable domain, with the rest obtained from reference TRBV2 and TRBJ1-2, is as follows: EPEVTQTPSHQVTQMGQEVILRCVPISNHLYFYWYRQILGQKVEFLVSFYNNEISEKSEIFDDQFSVERPDGSNFTLKIRSTKLEDSAMYFCASRSGQWTRGYTFGSGTRLTVV.

This clonotype was counted many times. The genes are TRBV30 and TRBJ1-1; D might be TRBD1 (6 bases). V was shortened by 4 bases and J by 5 bases, with 14 bases between the two germline ends. This CDR3 comprises 13 residues. Per germline, CDR1 GTSNPN and CDR2 SVGIG (reference sequence). The CDR3: CAWKPQGWTEAFF. The CDR3 DNA reads TGTGCCTGGAAACCACAGGGATGGACTGAAGCTTTCTTT.

In its sample, this clonotype was seen many times. For the CDR3, the DNA is TGTGCCAGCAGCTCGGGCCTTAAAGGCGAGCAGTACTTC. This codes for CASSSGLKGEQYF. The chain is built from TRBV7-3 and TRBJ2-7; D is unclear. CDR3 length equals 13 residues. V lost 4 bases, J lost 6 bases, and 13 bases lay in between. CDR1 is SGHTA, CDR2 FQGTGA, per germline.

This clonotype was recorded many times. This sequence joins TRBV6-1 and TRBJ1-2; D is unresolved. This CDR3 spans 14 amino acids. V gave up 5 bases and J gave up 3 bases, with 13 bases separating them. Germline V gene sequence: CDR1 MNHNS, CDR2 SASEGT. CDR3 amino acids: CASSPAGEDYGYTF. CDR3 DNA: TGTGCCAGCAGTCCGGCCGGGGAGGACTATGGCTACACCTTC.

This clonotype was recorded many times. Written as DNA, the CDR3 is TGTGCCAGCAGTGACGGACAGGGGGCATATCAGCCCCAGCATTTT. Residues: CASSDGQGAYQPQHF. V and J are TRBV12-3 or TRBV12-4 and TRBJ1-5; 11 bases line up with TRBD1. CDR3 length equals 15 residues. V was clipped by 5 bases and J by 5 bases; unmatched bases: 5.

This clonotype was observed many times. The chain is built from TRBV9 and TRBJ2-7; 10 positions match TRBD2. V lost 4 bases, J lost 6 bases, and 7 bases stayed unmatched. Germline V gene data show CDR1 as SGDLS and CDR2 as YYNGEE. This CDR3 contains 14 residues. The CDR3 DNA is TGTGCCAGCAGCCCGAGCGGGGGGGCGTCCGAGCAGTACTTC. Its translation is CASSPSGGASEQYF.

In its sample, this clonotype was seen a few times. The chain joins TRBV12-5 to TRBJ1-2; no clear D. CDR1 is LGHNT and CDR2 is FRNRAP in the germline V gene. The V and J ends lost 2 bases and 5 bases respectively, with 9 bases between them. CDR3 length equals 13 residues. The CDR3 loop reads CASGLLQAYGYTF. CDR3 DNA: TGTGCTAGTGGTTTGCTGCAGGCTTATGGCTACACCTTC.

This clonotype showed up many times. The rearrangement joins TRBV4-2 to TRBJ2-7; weak D call: TRBD1 (6 bases). The CDR3 covers 14 residues. Trimming left V 3 bases short and J 4 bases short, with 13 bases between. Germline V lookup: CDR1 LGHNA, CDR2 YNFKEQ. The CDR3 loop reads CASSHPQGGYEQYF. CDR3 sequence (DNA): TGTGCCAGCAGCCACCCGCAAGGGGGATACGAGCAGTACTTC.